One and the same sample provided the 15 T cell receptor beta chains below, sequenced in a study of T cells expressing NK-cell markers. TCRdb re-analyzed the 5' RACE reads; it lists each CDR3 protein once, without DNA. The ten top clones account for around 20%, within a sample of 150,000 to 200,000 distinct CDR3 sequences. The specimen sequenced was blood T cells: a sorted CD56 or NKG2C T cell subset, CD4+ or CD8+ T cells, or bulk PBMC T cells (not recorded which). Receptor source: a man aged 18 to 69 in good health.

The V call is TRBV7-9, the J call TRBJ2-5; with no DNA, the TCRdb D assignment of TRBD2 cannot be verified. Germline V gene data show CDR1 as SEHNR and CDR2 as FQNEAQ (reference sequence). This CDR3 comprises 16 residues. The chain's CDR3 is CASSGGGGALQETQYF.

CDR3: CASSLTGTGAVNTGELFF. V gene TRBV12-3 or TRBV12-4 combines with J gene TRBJ2-2; no DNA is available, so the TRBD1 call from TCRdb remains unchecked. CDR3 length: 18 residues.

The chain couples TRBV13 to TRBJ2-5; TCRdb designates TRBD2, a call that cannot be tested without DNA. The germline gives CDR1 PRHDT, CDR2 FYEKMQ (reference sequence). The length of the CDR3 is 15 residues. CDR3 region: CASSDSSAGRETQYF.

This rearrangement joins TRBV5-5 to TRBJ1-3; TCRdb's assignment of TRBD1 cannot be checked, as there is no DNA. The length of the CDR3 is 15 residues. The germline V gene has CDR1 SGHKS and CDR2 YYEKEE (reference sequence). CDR3: CASSSDRASGNTIYF.

The chain uses TRBV2 and TRBJ2-6. This CDR3 contains 15 residues. The germline V gene encodes CDR1 SNHLY and CDR2 FYNNEI. CDR3 region: CASRPDRSGANVLTF.

The chain carries TRBV7-8 and TRBJ2-5; TCRdb's D call, TRBD2, is unchecked because there is no DNA. Germline lookup yields CDR1 SGHVS and CDR2 FQNEAQ. This CDR3 region has 15 residues. CDR3: CASSSLAKVQETQYF. Using reference TRBV7-8 and TRBJ2-5 for the parts outside the CDR3, the full variable domain is GAGVSQSPRYKVAKRGQDVALRCDPISGHVSLFWYQQALGQGPEFLTYFQNEAQLDKSGLPSDRFFAERPEGSVSTLKIQRTQQEDSAVYLCASSSLAKVQETQYFGPGTRLLVL.

The rearrangement links TRBV28 to TRBJ2-7; as DNA is missing, the TRBD1 call by TCRdb cannot be tested. Germline V gene data show CDR1 as MDHEN and CDR2 as SYDVKM. The CDR3 covers 16 residues. CDR3 sequence reads: CASSFVALKQAYEQYF.

This chain uses TRBV29-1 with TRBJ2-7; TCRdb lists TRBD1, though no DNA is available to test this call. CDR3 length equals 17 residues. Germline CDR1 SQVTM, CDR2 ANQGSEA. The CDR3 region is CSVEGLFDGGPTYEQYF.

The genes are TRBV7-6 and TRBJ2-2; as DNA is missing, the TRBD2 call by TCRdb cannot be tested. This CDR3 region has 19 residues. Germline V CDR1 and CDR2: SGHVS, FNYEAQ. CDR3 in amino acids: CASSLAIGLAGRNTGELFF.

The gene calls are TRBV28 and TRBJ2-1; lacking DNA, the TRBD1 call made by TCRdb goes unchecked. The CDR3 is 13 residues long. Germline CDR1 reads MDHEN; CDR2 reads SYDVKM. The CDR3 protein is CASRQGGWNEQFF.

V is TRBV25-1 and J is TRBJ2-7; TCRdb's D gene call, TRBD1, goes unchecked for lack of DNA. The CDR3 length is 14 residues. Germline assignment: CDR1 MGHDK and CDR2 SYGVNS. The CDR3 reads CASSDEIFPGEQYF.

The chain joins TRBV6-2 or TRBV6-3 to TRBJ2-7; TCRdb outputs TRBD1, but without DNA this stays unchecked. This CDR3 has 16 amino acids. Germline V gene lookup returns CDR1 MNHEY and CDR2 SVGEGT. CDR3: CASSYPQGRQTYEQYF.

The V gene is TRBV27, the J gene TRBJ2-3; TCRdb lists TRBD2, though no DNA is available to test this call. This CDR3 has 17 residues. The germline V gene encodes CDR1 MNHEY and CDR2 SMNVEV (reference sequence). CDR3 sequence: CASSLIGLAGGTDTQYF.

The chain is built from TRBV13 and TRBJ2-3; absent DNA, TCRdb's TRBD1 call cannot be checked. CDR3 length equals 15 residues. Germline V gene data show CDR1 as PRHDT and CDR2 as FYEKMQ (reference sequence). CDR3 protein: CASSTRTGSTDTQYF.

CDR3 sequence reads: CASSERQEDSPLHF. The V gene is TRBV6-1, the J gene TRBJ1-6. The CDR3 totals 14 residues. The germline V gene encodes CDR1 MNHNS and CDR2 SASEGT.